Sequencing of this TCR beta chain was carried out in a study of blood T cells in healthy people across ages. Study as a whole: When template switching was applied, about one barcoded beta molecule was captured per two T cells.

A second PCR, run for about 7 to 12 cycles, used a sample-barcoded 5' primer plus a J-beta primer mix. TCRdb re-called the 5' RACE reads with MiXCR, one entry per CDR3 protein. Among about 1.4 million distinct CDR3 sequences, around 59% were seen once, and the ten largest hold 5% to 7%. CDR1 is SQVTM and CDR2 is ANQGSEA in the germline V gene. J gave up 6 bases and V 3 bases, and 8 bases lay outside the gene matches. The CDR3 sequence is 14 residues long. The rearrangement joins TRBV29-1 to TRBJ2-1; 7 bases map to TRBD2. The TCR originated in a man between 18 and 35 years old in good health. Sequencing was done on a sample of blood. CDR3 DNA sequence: TGCAGCGTTGATCGAGCGGGGAGTGGCAATGAGCAGTTCTTC. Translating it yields CSVDRAGSGNEQFF.